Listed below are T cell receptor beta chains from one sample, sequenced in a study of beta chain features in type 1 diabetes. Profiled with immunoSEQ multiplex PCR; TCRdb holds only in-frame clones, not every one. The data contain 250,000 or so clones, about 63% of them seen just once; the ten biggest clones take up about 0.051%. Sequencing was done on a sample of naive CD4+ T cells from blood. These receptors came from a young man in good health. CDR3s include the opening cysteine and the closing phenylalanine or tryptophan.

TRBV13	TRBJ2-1	CASSSRSRYNEQFF
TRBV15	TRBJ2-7	CSRSYEQYF
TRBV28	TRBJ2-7	CASSSGTGPYEQYF
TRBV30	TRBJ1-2	CAWSLQWGGYTF
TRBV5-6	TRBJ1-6	CASSSDAGSSPLHF
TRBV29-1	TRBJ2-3	CSALRGLGTDTQYF
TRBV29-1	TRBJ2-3	CSVLAGGTDTQYF
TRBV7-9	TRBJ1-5	CASSRGQGDQPQHF
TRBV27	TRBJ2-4	CASSVQGNQNIQYF
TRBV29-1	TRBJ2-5	CSVPPPGDRTQYF
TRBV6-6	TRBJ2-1	CASSYSARPYNEQFF
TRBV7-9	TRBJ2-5	CASSSTVLAGQYF
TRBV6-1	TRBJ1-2	CASSEDPGHRNYGYTF
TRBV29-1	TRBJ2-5	CSVAKYQETQYF
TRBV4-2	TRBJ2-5	CASSQESGHQETQYF
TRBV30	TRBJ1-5	CAWSIPWTVNNQPQHF
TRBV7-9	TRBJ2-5	CASSTRGGETQYF
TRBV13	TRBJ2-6	CASSGVGQGVSGANVLTF
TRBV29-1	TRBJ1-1	CSVVVTASNTEAFF
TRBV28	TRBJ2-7	CASSFIGGDYEQYF
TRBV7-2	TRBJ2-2	CASSPGSANTGELFF
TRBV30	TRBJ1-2	CAWSPYRRPNYGYTF
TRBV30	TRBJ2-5	CAWSVVLALQETQYF
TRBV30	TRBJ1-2	CAWAPGRTDGYTF
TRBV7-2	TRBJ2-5	CASSRDQETQYF
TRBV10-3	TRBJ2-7	CAISERQGGEQYF
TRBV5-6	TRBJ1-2	CASSLSNYGYTF
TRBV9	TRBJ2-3	CASSDRDTQYF
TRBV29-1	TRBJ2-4	CSVRTEKNIQYF
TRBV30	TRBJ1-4	CAWSGGTGRREKLFF
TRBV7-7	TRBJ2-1	CASSLDRTPGNEQFF
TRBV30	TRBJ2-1	CAWSPLSPEGEQFF
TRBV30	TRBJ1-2	CAWSHTNYGYTF
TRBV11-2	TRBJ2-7	CASSHLERGTREQYF
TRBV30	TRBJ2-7	CAWNQGGRYEQYF
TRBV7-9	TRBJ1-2	CASSLEGGYGYTF
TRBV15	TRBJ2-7	CATSRERAGSSYEQYF
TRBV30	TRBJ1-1	CAWSLRGTSEAFF
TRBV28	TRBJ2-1	CASRGLGSYNEQFF
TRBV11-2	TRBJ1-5	CASSPERPGQPQHF
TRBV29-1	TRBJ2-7	CSVIGQRTRSEQYF
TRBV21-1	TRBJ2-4	CASSWEGVAKNIQYF
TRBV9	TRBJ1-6	CASASSSYNSPLHF
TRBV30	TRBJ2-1	CAWSTWTSGDDRNEQFF
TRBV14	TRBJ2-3	CASSQVTPRRQYF
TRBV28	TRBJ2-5	CASSPTGGAWETQYF
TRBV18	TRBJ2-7	CASSPITGTIYEQYF
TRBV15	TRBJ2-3	CATSRVQIRTDTQYF
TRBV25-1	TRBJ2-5	CASSAAGTGVGETQYF
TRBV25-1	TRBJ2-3	CASSPGFTDTQYF
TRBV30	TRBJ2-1	CAWTRWGTRGNEQFF
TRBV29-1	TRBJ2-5	CSVERGRVKQETQYF
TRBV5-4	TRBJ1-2	CASQGQVYGYTF